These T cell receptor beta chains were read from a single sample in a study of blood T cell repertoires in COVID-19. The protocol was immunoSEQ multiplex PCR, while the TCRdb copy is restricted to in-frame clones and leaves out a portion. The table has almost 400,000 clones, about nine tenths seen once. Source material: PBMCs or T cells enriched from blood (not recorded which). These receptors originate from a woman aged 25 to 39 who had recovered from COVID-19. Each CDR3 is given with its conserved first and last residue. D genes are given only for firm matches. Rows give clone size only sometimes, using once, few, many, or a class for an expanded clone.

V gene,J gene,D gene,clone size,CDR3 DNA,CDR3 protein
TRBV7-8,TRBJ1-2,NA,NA,TGTGCCAGCAGCCGCCGGCGGGGCTACACCTTC,CASSRRRGYTF
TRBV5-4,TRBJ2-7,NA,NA,TGTGCCAGCAGCTTGCTACAGGGGACTTTTTACGAGCAGTACTTC,CASSLLQGTFYEQYF
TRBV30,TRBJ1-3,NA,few,TGTGCCTGGAGTATCGCTGGAAACACCATATATTTT,CAWSIAGNTIYF
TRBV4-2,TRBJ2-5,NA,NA,TGTGCCAGCAGCCAAAACGCGGCGCGGGGTCAAGAGACCCAGTACTTC,CASSQNAARGQETQYF
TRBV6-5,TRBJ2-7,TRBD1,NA,TGTGCCAGCAGGATGGGACAGGGTGTTGGCGAGCAGTACTTC,CASRMGQGVGEQYF
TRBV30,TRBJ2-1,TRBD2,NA,TGTGCCTGGGAAATTCAAGCGGGAGGGCCGAATGAGCAGTTCTTC,CAWEIQAGGPNEQFF
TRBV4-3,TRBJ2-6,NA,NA,TGCGCCAGCAGCCAATCGGACACAGGCTCTGGGGCCAACGTCCTGACTTTC,CASSQSDTGSGANVLTF
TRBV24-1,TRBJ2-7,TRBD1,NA,TGTGCCACCAGTGATACAGGGGACTACGAGCAGTACTTC,CATSDTGDYEQYF
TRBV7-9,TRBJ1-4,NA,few,TGTGCCAGCAGCTTAAGGCAGGTCACGAATGAAAAACTGTTTTTT,CASSLRQVTNEKLFF
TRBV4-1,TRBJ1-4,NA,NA,TGCGCCAGCAGCCAACCTAGACAGAGCGAAAAACTGTTTTTT,CASSQPRQSEKLFF
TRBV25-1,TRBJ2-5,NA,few,TGTGCCAGCAGTGTTGAGGAGACCCAGTACTTC,CASSVEETQYF
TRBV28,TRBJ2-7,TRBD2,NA,TGTGCCAGCAGCAAGCGGGAGTGGGCCTACGAGCAGTACTTC,CASSKREWAYEQYF
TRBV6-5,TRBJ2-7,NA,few,TGTGCCAGCAGGTCGTCAGGAGGGTCCGAGCAGTACTTC,CASRSSGGSEQYF
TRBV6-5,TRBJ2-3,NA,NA,TGTGCCAGCAGTTACATCTTCAGGACAGATACGCAGTATTTT,CASSYIFRTDTQYF
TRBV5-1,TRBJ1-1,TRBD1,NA,TGCGCCAGCAGCCTACGGACAGGGAACGGGGGGAACACTGAAGCTTTCTTT,CASSLRTGNGGNTEAFF
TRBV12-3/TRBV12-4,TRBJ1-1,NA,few,TGTGCCAGCAGTTTACCCTATCTTGAAGCTTTCTTT,CASSLPYLEAFF
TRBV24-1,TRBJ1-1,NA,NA,TGTGCCACCAGTGATGGGGCGGATGAAGCTTTCTTT,CATSDGADEAFF
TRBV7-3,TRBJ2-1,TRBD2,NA,TGTGCCAGCAGCCTTCGACTAGCGGGAGCTGAGCAGTTCTTC,CASSLRLAGAEQFF
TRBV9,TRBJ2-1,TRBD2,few,TGTGCCAGCAGCGTATTCGCGGGAGGCCTCAATGAGCAGTTCTTC,CASSVFAGGLNEQFF
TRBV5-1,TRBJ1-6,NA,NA,TGCGCCAGCAGCTTGCTAAATCGGGAAAATTCACCCCTCCACTTT,CASSLLNRENSPLHF
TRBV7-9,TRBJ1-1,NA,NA,TGTGCCAGCAGAGCTGACACAGGGCCGGGCACTGAAGCTTTCTTT,CASRADTGPGTEAFF
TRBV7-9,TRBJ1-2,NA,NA,TGTGCCAGCAGCTTCGACGGACAGTCTAGCTATGGCTACACCTTC,CASSFDGQSSYGYTF
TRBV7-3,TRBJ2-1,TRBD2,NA,TGTGCCAGCAGCTTAACAAGAGGCGGGAGGGGGAATGAGCAGTTCTTC,CASSLTRGGRGNEQFF
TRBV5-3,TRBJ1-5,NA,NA,TGTGCCAGAAGCTTGTTCTCCAGGGGAAGGGGTCAGCCCCAGCATTTT,CARSLFSRGRGQPQHF
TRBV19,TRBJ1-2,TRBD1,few,TGTGCCAGTAGTACGACGGGACAGGGCCCAGAGGGCTACACCTTC,CASSTTGQGPEGYTF
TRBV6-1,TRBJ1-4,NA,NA,TGTGCCAGCAGTGAACCCGGGACAACTAATGAAAAACTGTTTTTT,CASSEPGTTNEKLFF
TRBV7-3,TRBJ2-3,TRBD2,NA,TGTGCCAGCAGCTTAGTGGGTAGCGGGAGGGATACGCAGTATTTT,CASSLVGSGRDTQYF
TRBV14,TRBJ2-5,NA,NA,TGTGCCAGCAGCCAAGATTTGACAGAACAAGAGACCCAGTACTTC,CASSQDLTEQETQYF
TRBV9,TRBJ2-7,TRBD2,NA,TGTGCCAGCAGCGTATCTAGCGGGGGGACCTACGAGCAGTACTTC,CASSVSSGGTYEQYF
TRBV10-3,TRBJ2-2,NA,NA,TGTGCCATCAGTGAGTCCGGAGGTTCGCCCGGGGAGCTGTTTTTT,CAISESGGSPGELFF
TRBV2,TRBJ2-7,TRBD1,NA,TGTGCCAGCACTAATTCCGGGACAGGGTCCTACGAGCAGTACTTC,CASTNSGTGSYEQYF
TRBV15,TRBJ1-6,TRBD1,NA,TGTGCCACCAGCACGAGGGGGCAGAACTCACCCCTCCACTTT,CATSTRGQNSPLHF
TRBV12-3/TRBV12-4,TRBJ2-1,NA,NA,TGTGCCAGCAGCCCTTCTTATGAGCAGTTCTTC,CASSPSYEQFF
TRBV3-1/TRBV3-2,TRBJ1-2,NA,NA,TGTGCCAGCAGCCACGGACAATCAGCTAACTATGGCTACACCTTC,CASSHGQSANYGYTF
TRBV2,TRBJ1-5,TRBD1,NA,TGTGCCAGCAAGAGACAGGGGGAGCCGTCCGAGCATTTT,CASKRQGEPSEHF
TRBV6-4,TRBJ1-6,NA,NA,TGTGCCAGCAGTGACTCGGCAGAAAACAATTCACCCCTCCACTTT,CASSDSAENNSPLHF
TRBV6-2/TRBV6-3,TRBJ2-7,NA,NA,TGTGCCAGCAGTTCGATGAACAGGGACCTCGGGGACGAGCAGTACTTC,CASSSMNRDLGDEQYF
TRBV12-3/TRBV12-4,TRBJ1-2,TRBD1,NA,TGTGCCAGCAGGTCGGGACAGATCTATGGCTACACCTTC,CASRSGQIYGYTF
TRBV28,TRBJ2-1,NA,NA,TGTGCCAGCAGTTTAGGTGGCGAGGGAGACGCCTACAATGAGCAGTTCTTC,CASSLGGEGDAYNEQFF
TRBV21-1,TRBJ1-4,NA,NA,TGTGCCAGCAGCAAAGGCAGGGGGAATGAAAAACTGTTTTTT,CASSKGRGNEKLFF
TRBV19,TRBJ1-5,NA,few,TGTGCCAGTAGTATAGGGTACAGAGTTCTGGGCAATCAGCCCCAGCATTTT,CASSIGYRVLGNQPQHF
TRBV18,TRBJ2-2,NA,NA,TGTGCCAGCCACAGGGGGGGCAACACCGGGGAGCTGTTTTTT,CASHRGGNTGELFF
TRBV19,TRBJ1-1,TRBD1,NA,TGTGCCAGTAGTAGAAGACAGGGGGTCGGCACTGAAGCTTTCTTT,CASSRRQGVGTEAFF
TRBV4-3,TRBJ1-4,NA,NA,TGCGCCAGCAGCCAAGATCTAGGTGGGCAGGGTCGGGCAACTAATGAAAAACTGTTTTTT,CASSQDLGGQGRATNEKLFF
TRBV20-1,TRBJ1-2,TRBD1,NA,TGCAGTGCTAGTTGGCCAGGGGGGTACTATGGCTACACCTTC,CSASWPGGYYGYTF
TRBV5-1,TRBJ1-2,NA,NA,TGCGCCAGCAGCTTGGGCGTTTCGGATGGCTACACCTTC,CASSLGVSDGYTF
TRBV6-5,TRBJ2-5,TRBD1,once,TGTGCCAGCAGTTACGCCGACAGGGGGCGAGAGACCCAGTACTTC,CASSYADRGRETQYF
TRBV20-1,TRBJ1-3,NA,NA,TGCAGTGCTAGTCAGGGATCCTCTGGAAACACCATATATTTT,CSASQGSSGNTIYF